The 30 T cell receptor beta chains listed next were all sequenced from one sample in a study. Each CDR3 protein is one row after TCRdb ran MiXCR on the RT-PCR reads. The table includes approximately 720,000 distinct CDR3 sequences, 14% detected once. The sample taken for sequencing was memory CD4+ T cells from blood. The source is a female donor in good health, serving as a healthy control.

This clonotype has more than one count but fewer than ten. The rearrangement uses TRBV7-6 and TRBJ1-4; TRBD1 is a possible D gene (6 bases). Trimming left V 5 bases short and J 4 bases short, with 11 bases between. Germline lookup yields CDR1 SGHVS and CDR2 FNYEAQ. The length of the CDR3 is 14 residues. CDR3: CASSRGQLNEKLFF. CDR3 DNA: TGTGCCAGCAGCCGAGGACAGCTTAATGAAAAACTGTTTTTT.

DNA for the CDR3: TGTGCCAGCAGGGGCGTACTAGCGGGAGGGCAAGAGCAGTACTTC. Translation: CASRGVLAGGQEQYF. The chain joins TRBV25-1 to TRBJ2-7; 13 nucleotides match TRBD2. The CDR3 spans 15 residues. V lost 6 bases to trimming and J lost 7 bases; unmatched junction nucleotides: 9. Germline V gene lookup returns CDR1 MGHDK and CDR2 SYGVNS.

The sample holds a few counts of this clonotype. The chain has TRBV20-1 and TRBJ1-1; 10 bases fit TRBD1. Losses at the gene ends were 3 bases for V and 3 bases for J; bases not matched to a gene: 4. Germline CDR1 reads DFQATT; CDR2 reads SNEGSKA (reference sequence). The CDR3 runs 14 residues. The CDR3 DNA reads as TGCAGTGCTAGCCCCGGGACAGGGGACACTGAAGCTTTCTTT. Translation: CSASPGTGDTEAFF.

In its sample, this clonotype was seen a few times. The chain joins TRBV20-1 to TRBJ1-2; D is uncertain. CDR1 and CDR2 from the germline V gene are DFQATT and SNEGSKA (reference sequence). The V end lost 6 bases, the J end lost 5 bases, and 19 bases lay between the germline ends. The CDR3 is made up of 14 amino acids. The CDR3 region has the DNA TGCAGTGCCGCCCTGGCAGGTCTAGGGTATGGCTACACCTTC. Its protein product is CSAALAGLGYGYTF.

Ten or more counts support this clonotype. The CDR3 bases are TGTGCCAGCAGTTTTAGTTTGGGAAACACCATATATTTT. Its translation: CASSFSLGNTIYF. This rearrangement joins TRBV12-3 or TRBV12-4 to TRBJ1-3; no clear D gene. The V end lost 3 bases, the J end lost 4 bases, and 7 bases lay between the germline ends. CDR3 size: 13 residues.

This clonotype was counted at least ten times. The chain recombines TRBV3-1 with TRBJ1-1; D might be TRBD1 (6 bases). The CDR3 contains 17 residues. From germline, CDR1 is LGHDT and CDR2 YNNKEL (reference sequence). V lost 4 bases and J lost 4, with 22 bases in between. The chain's CDR3 is CASSRRLGGRQSTEAFF. Here the CDR3 DNA reads TGTGCCAGCAGCCGCCGCCTAGGGGGGCGCCAATCCACTGAAGCTTTCTTT. The full variable domain, in which reference TRBV3-1 and TRBJ1-1 provide the parts outside the CDR3, is DTAVSQTPKYLVTQMGNDKSIKCEQNLGHDTMYWYKQDSKKFLKIMFSYNNKELIINETVPNRFSPKSPDKAHLNLHINSLELGDSAVYFCASSRRLGGRQSTEAFFGQGTRLTVV.

This clonotype was seen a handful of times. The genes are TRBV5-1 and TRBJ1-1; weak D call: TRBD1 (5 bases). The CDR3 has 15 amino acids. Germline CDR1 is SGHRS and CDR2 is YFSETQ. V shed 0 bases and J shed 4 bases, with 13 bases lying between them. The DNA for the CDR3 is TGCGCCAGCAGCTTGGCCCCAGGGTCCCGCACTGAAGCTTTCTTT. It codes for CASSLAPGSRTEAFF.

This clonotype was counted at least ten times. This chain connects TRBV7-2 to TRBJ2-1; 12 bases are a match to TRBD2. This CDR3 is 19 amino acids long. CDR1 is SGHTA, CDR2 FQGNSA, per germline. V was pared by 1 base and J by 0 bases, with 7 bases of the junction left unmatched. DNA for the CDR3: TGTGCCAGCAGCTTAGTGGGACTAGCGGGTCCTAGCTCCTACAATGAGCAGTTCTTC. Its translation: CASSLVGLAGPSSYNEQFF.

This clonotype was seen at least ten times. Written as DNA, the CDR3 is TGCAGTGCTAGAACAGGAATGGGTCAGCCCCAGCATTTT. Translating it yields CSARTGMGQPQHF. The rearrangement links TRBV20-1 to TRBJ1-5, with TRBD1 as a possible D gene (5 bases). This CDR3 is 13 amino acids long. Deletions cut 2 bases from V and 6 bases from J, with 11 bases between. CDR1 is DFQATT, CDR2 SNEGSKA, per germline (reference sequence).

The CDR3 region is CASSLLEHTEAFF. The CDR3 DNA follows: TGTGCCAGCAGTTTATTGGAACACACTGAAGCTTTCTTT. The chain joins TRBV12-3 or TRBV12-4 to TRBJ1-1; D unresolved. V was clipped by 2 bases and J by 3 bases, with 7 bases between them. The CDR3 runs to 13 residues.

As to this clonotype: A junction boundary mismatches the germline segment, possibly from a read error. This chain connects TRBV6-5 to TRBJ2-2; the D is unclear. Germline CDR1 and CDR2: MNHEY and SVGAGI. The CDR3 extends over 13 amino acids. Here the CDR3 reads CASREHGLGQLFF. As DNA, the CDR3 is TGTGCCAGTCGAGAGCATGGTCTCGGGCAGCTGTTTTTT.

This clonotype occurred a few times. The chain has TRBV12-3 or TRBV12-4 and TRBJ1-4; TRBD1 aligns across 7 bases. V was pared by 4 bases and J by 6 bases, with 8 bases of the junction left unmatched. The CDR3 length is 15 residues. CDR3 in DNA: TGTGCCAGCAGTTCTCGACAGGGAGTGGATGAAAAACTGTTTTTT. Translated: CASSSRQGVDEKLFF.

The sample holds many counts of this clonotype. The chain couples TRBV4-3 to TRBJ1-1, with D maybe TRBD1 (5 bases). Germline V gene lookup returns CDR1 LGHNA and CDR2 YSLEER. The germline V and J ends were trimmed by 0 bases and 4 bases, with 9 bases remaining between them. The CDR3 extends over 14 amino acids. The CDR3 DNA reads as TGCGCCAGCAGCCAAGACCCGAGGGGCACTGAAGCTTTCTTT. Translation gives CASSQDPRGTEAFF.

This clonotype was seen a handful of times. The chain uses TRBV6-6 and TRBJ2-3, with TRBD2 identical over 8 bases. The J segment lost 6 bases and the V segment lost 5 bases, leaving 16 bases of the junction unmatched. Germline CDR1 MNHNY, CDR2 SVGAGI (reference sequence). This CDR3 is built from 17 residues. The CDR3: CASSDPTGGRSWDTQYF. The CDR3 DNA is TGTGCCAGCAGTGACCCGACTGGCGGGAGGTCGTGGGATACGCAGTATTTT.

The chain is built from TRBV18 and TRBJ2-1, with 10 nucleotides matching TRBD2. The CDR3 consists of 16 residues. After removal of 3 bases from V and 0 bases from J, the junction contained 2 bases not matched to a gene. CDR1 is KGHSH and CDR2 is LQKENI in the germline V gene. CDR3 protein: CASSPTSGHSYNEQFF. The DNA of the CDR3 is TGTGCCAGCTCACCGACTAGCGGGCACTCCTACAATGAGCAGTTCTTC.

CDR3 nucleotides: TGTGCCAGCAGCTCAGGACTAGCGGGAGACTTCTCCTACAATGAGCAGTTCTTC. This sequence encodes CASSSGLAGDFSYNEQFF. The chain carries TRBV7-9 and TRBJ2-1, with 13 bases lining up with TRBD2. CDR3 length: 18 amino acids. Germline V gives CDR1 SEHNR, CDR2 FQNEAQ (reference sequence). V shed 4 bases and J 0 bases; nucleotides not matched to a gene: 6.

This clonotype was observed a few times. V gene TRBV6-1 combines with J gene TRBJ2-7; TRBD2 is a possible D gene (5 bases). From germline, CDR1 is MNHNS and CDR2 SASEGT. The germline V and J ends were trimmed by 4 bases and 1 base, with 11 bases remaining between them. The CDR3 spans 14 residues. In DNA form, the CDR3 reads TGTGCCAGCAGTGTGCGGGTGGGTTCCTACGAGCAGTACTTC. Encoded protein: CASSVRVGSYEQYF.

This clonotype was observed many times. V is TRBV12-3 or TRBV12-4 and J is TRBJ1-2; TRBD1 is a possible D gene (6 bases). Trimming removed 8 bases from V and 2 bases from J, with 18 bases in between. This CDR3 spans 15 amino acids. The CDR3 sequence is CASELRGTPNYGYTF. CDR3 DNA: TGTGCCAGCGAGTTGAGGGGGACACCCAACTATGGCTACACCTTC.

This clonotype was recorded many times. The genes are TRBV4-2 and TRBJ2-1; TRBD2 is a possible D gene (5 bases). In germline, CDR1 is LGHNA, CDR2 YNFKEQ. Trimming pared 0 bases from V and 0 bases from J, leaving 12 bases between. The CDR3 spans 17 residues. The CDR3 protein is CASSQDLSGNSYNEQFF. In DNA form, the CDR3 reads TGTGCCAGCAGCCAAGATTTGAGCGGAAACTCCTACAATGAGCAGTTCTTC.

This clonotype was found a few times. The chain is built from TRBV5-1 and TRBJ1-2, with D perhaps matching TRBD1 (5 bases). The CDR3 is 14 amino acids. Germline assignment: CDR1 SGHRS and CDR2 YFSETQ. The ends were cut back, 4 bases at V and 2 bases at J, with 12 bases in the middle. CDR3 protein: CASSPGLTNYGYTF. The CDR3 nucleotides are TGCGCCAGCAGCCCGGGACTGACCAACTATGGCTACACCTTC. Looking up the rest from reference TRBV5-1 and TRBJ1-2 gives the full variable domain: KAGVTQTPRYLIKTRGQQVTLSCSPISGHRSVSWYQQTPGQGLQFLFEYFSETQRNKGNFPGRFSGRQFSNSRSEMNVSTLELGDSALYLCASSPGLTNYGYTFGSGTRLTVV.

This clonotype was detected many times. The chain employs TRBV7-2 and TRBJ2-5; tentatively, D is TRBD1 or TRBD2 (5 bases each). The CDR3 length is 17 residues. The germline gives CDR1 SGHTA, CDR2 FQGNSA. Trimming removed 2 bases at V and 3 bases at J, with 19 bases between. CDR3 in DNA: TGTGCCAGCAGCTTAACCCCCAACCGGGACCCCAAAGAGACCCAGTACTTC. Translating gives CASSLTPNRDPKETQYF.

V usage is TRBV3-1 and J usage is TRBJ2-2; the D is unclear. Germline assignment: CDR1 LGHDT and CDR2 YNNKEL (reference sequence). Trimming took 0 bases from V and 7 from J, leaving 9 bases between them. The CDR3 loop spans 14 amino acids. This CDR3 reads CASSQEGGDGELFF. The CDR3 region has the DNA TGTGCCAGCAGCCAAGAAGGTGGGGACGGGGAGCTGTTTTTT.

The rearrangement links TRBV7-9 to TRBJ2-1, with D perhaps matching TRBD1 (6 bases). The CDR3 sequence is 16 residues long. The germline gives CDR1 SEHNR, CDR2 FQNEAQ (reference sequence). Trimming shortened V by 0 bases and J by 15 bases, and 24 bases separated the two germline ends. The CDR3 loop is CASSLALNSKDRLGFF. For the CDR3, the DNA is TGTGCCAGCAGCTTAGCGCTTAACTCAAAAGACAGGCTCGGGTTCTTC.

This clonotype showed up just a few times. The CDR3 DNA reads TGTGCCAGTAGGCGCGGGGGACAGGGGAATTACGAGCAGTACTTC. It encodes CASRRGGQGNYEQYF. The J gene is TRBJ2-7, the V gene TRBV19; TRBD1 aligns across 10 bases. The germline V gene encodes CDR1 LNHDA and CDR2 SQIVND (reference sequence). The CDR3 totals 15 residues. After removal of 6 bases from V and 4 bases from J, the junction contained 9 bases not matched to a gene.

This clonotype showed up just a few times. This chain links TRBV12-3 or TRBV12-4 with TRBJ1-2, with 9 bases aligning to TRBD1. The CDR3 is 14 amino acids. Losses at the gene ends were 3 bases for V and 8 bases for J; bases not matched to a gene: 7. The CDR3 coding sequence is TGTGCCAGCAGTTTTACGGGACAGGGACGGGGCTACACCTTC. This gives the protein CASSFTGQGRGYTF.

This chain connects TRBV19 to TRBJ2-1; 8 positions match TRBD2. CDR1 LNHDA and CDR2 SQIVND come from the germline V gene (reference sequence). After removal of 4 bases from V and 5 bases from J, the junction contained 16 bases not matched to a gene. The CDR3 is 18 residues long. The CDR3 is CASSKPVRERGWNNEQFF. For the CDR3, the DNA is TGTGCCAGTAGTAAGCCTGTTCGTGAGCGGGGGTGGAACAATGAGCAGTTCTTC.

The chain carries TRBV11-3 and TRBJ2-1; 7 bases agree with TRBD2. Germline V gene sequence: CDR1 SGHNT, CDR2 YENEEA. The J segment lost 6 bases and the V segment lost 1 base, leaving 9 bases of the junction unmatched. This CDR3 has 16 amino acids. CDR3 in amino acids: CASSLGIAGIPNEQFF. CDR3 DNA sequence: TGTGCCAGCAGCTTAGGGATAGCGGGTATCCCCAATGAGCAGTTCTTC.

This clonotype was seen only a few times. The genes are TRBV20-1 and TRBJ1-2; D uncertain. Looked up from germline, CDR1 is DFQATT and CDR2 is SNEGSKA (reference sequence). CDR3 length equals 15 residues. Trimming took off 0 bases at V and 4 bases at J, with 15 bases between the two ends. The CDR3, as DNA: TGCAGTGCTAGAGATGAGGCAGATCGCGGCTATGGCTACACCTTC. It codes for CSARDEADRGYGYTF.

Worth noting for this clonotype: One end of the junction is discordant with germline, which a read error may explain. V gene TRBV30 combines with J gene TRBJ1-3; D possibly corresponds to TRBD1 (6 bases). Germline lookup yields CDR1 GTSNPN and CDR2 SVGIG (reference sequence). This CDR3 has 16 amino acids. The CDR3 region is CAWSVLGAFSGNTINF. DNA of the CDR3: TGTGCCTGGAGTGTACTGGGGGCCTTCTCTGGAAACACCATAAATTTT.

The chain uses TRBV27 and TRBJ2-5; 8 bases align to TRBD1. The germline V gene encodes CDR1 MNHEY and CDR2 SMNVEV (reference sequence). The CDR3 runs to 14 residues. The V segment lost 5 bases and the J segment 4 bases; nucleotides outside the gene matches: 6. In DNA, the CDR3 is TGTGCCAGCAGTCGTCCCGGGACAGGAGAGACCCAGTACTTC. Translation: CASSRPGTGETQYF.